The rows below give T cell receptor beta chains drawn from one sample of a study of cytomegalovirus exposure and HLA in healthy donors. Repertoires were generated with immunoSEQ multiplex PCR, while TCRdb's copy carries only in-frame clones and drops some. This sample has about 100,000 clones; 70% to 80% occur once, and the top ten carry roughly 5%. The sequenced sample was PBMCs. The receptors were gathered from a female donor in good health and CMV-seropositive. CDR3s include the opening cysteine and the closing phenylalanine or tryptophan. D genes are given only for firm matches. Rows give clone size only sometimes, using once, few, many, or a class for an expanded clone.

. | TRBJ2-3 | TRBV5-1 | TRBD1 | TGCGCCAGCAGCCCCGGGACAGGTATAGATACGCAGTATTTT | CASSPGTGIDTQYF
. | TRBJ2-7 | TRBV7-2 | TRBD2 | TGTGCCAGCAGCTTAGTAGCGGGAGGGAACTACGAGCAGTACTTC | CASSLVAGGNYEQYF
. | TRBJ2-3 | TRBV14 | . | TGTGCCAGCAGCCAATGGGACTCACGCACAGATACGCAGTATTTT | CASSQWDSRTDTQYF
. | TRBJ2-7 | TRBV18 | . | TGTGCCAGCTCACCATCCGGGAACGAGCAGTACTTC | CASSPSGNEQYF
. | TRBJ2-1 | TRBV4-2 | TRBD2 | TGTGCCAGCAGCCATGACACTGCCGGGACTAGCGTGTACTCCTACAATGAGCAGTTCTTC | CASSHDTAGTSVYSYNEQFF
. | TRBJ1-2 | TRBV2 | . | TGTGCCACCTCCAGTCAGGGGACGAGTGGCCACACCTTC | CATSSQGTSGHTF
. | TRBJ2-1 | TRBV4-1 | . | TGCGCCAGCAGCCAAGGACAGGCGAGCTCCTACAATGAGCAGTTCTTC | CASSQGQASSYNEQFF
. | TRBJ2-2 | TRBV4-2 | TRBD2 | TGTGCCAGCAGCCGGAAGCGGGGGGGGGACACCGGGGAGCTGTTTTTT | CASSRKRGGDTGELFF
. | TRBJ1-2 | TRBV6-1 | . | TGTGCCAGCAGTGCCGCCGGAGGCCCCTATGGCTACACCTTC | CASSAAGGPYGYTF
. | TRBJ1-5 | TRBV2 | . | TGTGCCAGCACCGACGGGGGGACTGGCAATCAGCCCCAGCATTTT | CASTDGGTGNQPQHF
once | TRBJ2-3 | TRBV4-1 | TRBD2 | TGCGCCAGCAGCCAAGAAGGGCTAGCGGGGGCCTCTAACACAGATACGCAGTATTTT | CASSQEGLAGASNTDTQYF
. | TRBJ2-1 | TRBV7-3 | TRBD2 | TGTGCCAGCAGCTTAATGGTAGCGGGAGATCGAAATGAGCAGTTCTTC | CASSLMVAGDRNEQFF
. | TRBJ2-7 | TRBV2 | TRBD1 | TGTGCCAGCAGTGAAAGGACAGGGTCAAGCGAGCAGTACTTC | CASSERTGSSEQYF
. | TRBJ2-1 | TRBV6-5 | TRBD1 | TGTGCCAGCAGTTACTCGGGGACAGGACTCGGTAATGAGCAGTTCTTC | CASSYSGTGLGNEQFF
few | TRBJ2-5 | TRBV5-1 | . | TGCGCCAGCAGCTCGGGTAGCCCCCAAGAGACCCAGTACTTC | CASSSGSPQETQYF
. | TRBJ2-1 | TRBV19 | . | TGTGCCAGTAGTATAAACAGGGCATACAATGAGCAGTTCTTC | CASSINRAYNEQFF
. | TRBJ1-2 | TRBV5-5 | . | TGTGCCAGCAGCTTGGCCCCAAGCCACTATGGCTACACCTTC | CASSLAPSHYGYTF
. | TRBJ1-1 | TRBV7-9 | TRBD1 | TGTGCCAGCAGCTTACAGGGGGACACTGAAGCTTTCTTT | CASSLQGDTEAFF
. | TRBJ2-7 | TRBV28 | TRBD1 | TGTGCCAGCAGCCCCGAGAGGGACAGGTTGAGGTCCTACGAGCAGTACTTC | CASSPERDRLRSYEQYF
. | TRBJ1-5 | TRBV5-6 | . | TGTGCCAACAGCTTGGGTGCAGGGAATCAGCCCCAGCATTTT | CANSLGAGNQPQHF
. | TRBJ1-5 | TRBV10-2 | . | TGCGCCAGCAGGGACAGTGGCAATCAGCCCCAGCATTTT | CASRDSGNQPQHF
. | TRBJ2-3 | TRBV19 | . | TGTGCCAGTAGTATCGGCGGCGGGAATCGCGCAGATACGCAGTATTTT | CASSIGGGNRADTQYF